Listed below are T cell receptor beta chains from one sample, sequenced in a study of T cells in Graves' hyperthyroidism and ophthalmopathy. A single record per CDR3 protein comes from TCRdb applying MiXCR to the multiplex PCR reads. The table includes roughly 420,000 distinct CDR3 sequences, roughly an eighth detected once. The material sequenced was blood. The receptor set was obtained from a woman between 18 and 29 years old with Graves' hyperthyroidism. The CDR3 runs from the conserved cysteine through the conserved F or W. D genes are given only for firm matches. Size tells how often a clone was seen (once, few, many) or the class of an expanded clone, and some rows leave it out.

v_gene: TRBV11-1
d_gene: -
j_gene: TRBJ1-1
abundance: many
CDR3aa: CASSLDWQTEAFF
CDR3nt: TGTGCCAGCAGCTTAGACTGGCAGACTGAAGCTTTCTTT

v_gene: TRBV6-1
d_gene: -
j_gene: TRBJ1-1
abundance: many
CDR3aa: CASRVGQPNTEAFF
CDR3nt: TGTGCCAGCAGGGTAGGACAGCCGAACACTGAAGCTTTCTTT

v_gene: TRBV4-2
d_gene: TRBD1
j_gene: TRBJ1-4
abundance: many
CDR3aa: CASSPTRQGRGEKLFF
CDR3nt: TGTGCCAGCAGCCCTACTCGACAGGGAAGAGGTGAAAAACTGTTTTTT

v_gene: TRBV20-1
d_gene: -
j_gene: TRBJ2-3
abundance: many
CDR3aa: CSARGSLDTQYF
CDR3nt: TGCAGTGCTAGGGGCAGTCTAGATACGCAGTATTTT

v_gene: TRBV24-1
d_gene: -
j_gene: TRBJ2-5
abundance: few
CDR3aa: CATSGPPQETQYF
CDR3nt: TGTGCCACTTCGGGACCCCCCCAAGAGACCCAGTACTTC

v_gene: TRBV19
d_gene: TRBD1
j_gene: TRBJ2-7
abundance: few
CDR3aa: CASSDRGIYEQYF
CDR3nt: TGTGCCAGTTCCGACAGGGGGATCTACGAGCAGTACTTC

v_gene: TRBV14
d_gene: -
j_gene: TRBJ2-1
abundance: many
CDR3aa: CASSQSQAGSYNEQFF
CDR3nt: TGTGCCAGCAGCCAATCTCAGGCTGGCTCCTACAATGAGCAGTTCTTC

v_gene: TRBV29-1
d_gene: -
j_gene: TRBJ1-2
abundance: many
CDR3aa: CSVVELEYGYTF
CDR3nt: TGCAGCGTTGTGGAGTTAGAGTATGGCTACACCTTC

v_gene: TRBV18
d_gene: TRBD1
j_gene: TRBJ1-5
abundance: many
CDR3aa: CASSPGQGANQPQHF
CDR3nt: TGTGCCAGCTCGCCGGGACAGGGGGCGAATCAGCCCCAGCATTTT

v_gene: TRBV12-3/TRBV12-4
d_gene: TRBD1
j_gene: TRBJ2-2
abundance: many
CDR3aa: CASSFDRGANTGELFF
CDR3nt: TGTGCCAGCAGTTTCGACAGGGGGGCCAACACCGGGGAGCTGTTTTTT

v_gene: TRBV12-3/TRBV12-4
d_gene: TRBD1
j_gene: TRBJ2-7
abundance: few
CDR3aa: CASSTAVGWDRASYEQYF
CDR3nt: TGTGCCAGCAGTACCGCCGTGGGTTGGGACAGGGCCTCCTACGAGCAGTACTTC

v_gene: TRBV19
d_gene: -
j_gene: TRBJ1-1
abundance: few
CDR3aa: CASIAPAPRRGAFF
CDR3nt: TGTGCCAGTATTGCCCCCGCGCCGCGAAGGGGGGCTTTCTTT

v_gene: TRBV20-1
d_gene: TRBD2
j_gene: TRBJ2-1
abundance: many
CDR3aa: CSGRLAGGPGNEQFF
CDR3nt: TGCAGTGGTAGACTAGCGGGAGGGCCAGGCAATGAGCAGTTCTTC

v_gene: TRBV28
d_gene: -
j_gene: TRBJ1-1
abundance: many
CDR3aa: CASSSGPLNTEAFF
CDR3nt: TGTGCCAGCAGTTCGGGTCCCTTGAACACTGAAGCTTTCTTT

v_gene: TRBV5-1
d_gene: -
j_gene: TRBJ2-7
abundance: few
CDR3aa: CASSIVAYEQYF
CDR3nt: TGCGCCAGCAGCATAGTAGCGTACGAGCAGTACTTC

v_gene: TRBV28
d_gene: -
j_gene: TRBJ1-2
abundance: few
CDR3aa: CASSLNSANYGYTF
CDR3nt: TGTGCCAGCAGTTTAAATTCGGCTAACTATGGCTACACCTTC

v_gene: TRBV2
d_gene: -
j_gene: TRBJ2-5
abundance: few
CDR3aa: CASTLKRDYLYQETQYF
CDR3nt: TGTGCCAGCACCCTTAAACGGGATTATCTGTACCAAGAGACCCAGTACTTC

v_gene: TRBV12-3/TRBV12-4
d_gene: -
j_gene: TRBJ1-2
abundance: many
CDR3aa: CASSFGESYGYTF
CDR3nt: TGTGCCAGCAGTTTTGGAGAGAGCTATGGCTACACCTTC

v_gene: TRBV7-3
d_gene: -
j_gene: TRBJ2-1
abundance: -
CDR3aa: CASSLTATGPPNEQFF
CDR3nt: TGTGCCAGCAGCTTAACCGCGACGGGCCCCCCCAATGAGCAGTTCTTC

v_gene: TRBV7-3
d_gene: -
j_gene: TRBJ1-1
abundance: many
CDR3aa: CASSFDLGAEAFF
CDR3nt: TGTGCCAGCAGCTTTGACCTGGGGGCTGAAGCTTTCTTT

v_gene: TRBV7-8
d_gene: TRBD2
j_gene: TRBJ2-7
abundance: many
CDR3aa: CASSGGGRYEQYF
CDR3nt: TGTGCCAGCAGCGGGGGAGGGCGCTACGAGCAGTACTTC

v_gene: TRBV2
d_gene: TRBD2
j_gene: TRBJ2-1
abundance: -
CDR3aa: CASSEQLAGAYNEQFF
CDR3nt: TGTGCCAGCAGTGAGCAACTAGCGGGAGCCTACAATGAGCAGTTCTTC

v_gene: TRBV12-3/TRBV12-4
d_gene: -
j_gene: TRBJ2-1
abundance: many
CDR3aa: CASSGNREYNEQFF
CDR3nt: TGTGCCAGCAGCGGGAACAGGGAATACAATGAGCAGTTCTTC

v_gene: TRBV20-1
d_gene: TRBD2
j_gene: TRBJ2-3
abundance: many
CDR3aa: CSADGLAGEGTDTQYF
CDR3nt: TGCAGTGCAGATGGACTAGCGGGAGAGGGCACAGATACGCAGTATTTT

v_gene: TRBV7-3
d_gene: TRBD2
j_gene: TRBJ2-1
abundance: many
CDR3aa: CASSLGDGRYEQFF
CDR3nt: TGTGCCAGCAGCTTGGGAGACGGGAGGTATGAGCAGTTCTTC

v_gene: TRBV28
d_gene: -
j_gene: TRBJ1-2
abundance: few
CDR3aa: CASSLFYGYTF
CDR3nt: TGTGCCAGCAGTTTGTTCTATGGCTACACCTTC

v_gene: TRBV6-2/TRBV6-3
d_gene: TRBD1
j_gene: TRBJ2-7
abundance: many
CDR3aa: CASSWPRQGSFEQYF
CDR3nt: TGTGCCAGCAGTTGGCCGCGACAGGGTTCTTTCGAGCAGTACTTC

v_gene: TRBV3-1
d_gene: -
j_gene: TRBJ1-5
abundance: many
CDR3aa: CASSQDQGNPGHQPQHF
CDR3nt: TGTGCCAGCAGCCAAGATCAGGGAAACCCCGGCCATCAGCCCCAGCATTTT

v_gene: TRBV29-1
d_gene: -
j_gene: TRBJ2-1
abundance: -
CDR3aa: CSAGGASDSSYNEQFF
CDR3nt: TGCAGCGCCGGAGGGGCTAGCGACAGCTCCTACAATGAGCAGTTCTTC

v_gene: TRBV29-1
d_gene: -
j_gene: TRBJ1-2
abundance: few
CDR3aa: CSVDLGGDYGYTF
CDR3nt: TGCAGCGTTGACCTGGGCGGAGACTATGGCTACACCTTC

v_gene: TRBV6-1
d_gene: -
j_gene: TRBJ2-3
abundance: many
CDR3aa: CASCIRRLTDTQYF
CDR3nt: TGTGCCAGTTGTATCCGGAGGCTCACAGATACGCAGTATTTT

v_gene: TRBV7-2
d_gene: TRBD2
j_gene: TRBJ2-7
abundance: many
CDR3aa: CASSLDAGVPYEQYF
CDR3nt: TGTGCCAGCAGCTTAGATGCGGGAGTCCCCTACGAGCAGTACTTC

v_gene: TRBV5-1
d_gene: -
j_gene: TRBJ1-2
abundance: many
CDR3aa: CASSPPTGFGYTF
CDR3nt: TGCGCCAGCAGCCCACCAACAGGGTTCGGCTACACCTTC

v_gene: TRBV10-3
d_gene: -
j_gene: TRBJ1-2
abundance: many
CDR3aa: CAISESREPITNYGYTF
CDR3nt: TGTGCCATCAGTGAGTCCCGGGAACCAATTACAAACTATGGCTACACCTTC

v_gene: TRBV7-9
d_gene: -
j_gene: TRBJ2-7
abundance: many
CDR3aa: CASSLGPDRQDEQYF
CDR3nt: TGTGCCAGCAGCTTAGGCCCGGACAGACAAGACGAGCAGTACTTC

v_gene: TRBV7-9
d_gene: TRBD1
j_gene: TRBJ1-2
abundance: many
CDR3aa: CASSHEGTGPSRGYTF
CDR3nt: TGTGCCAGCAGTCATGAAGGGACAGGCCCCTCGCGTGGCTACACCTTC

v_gene: TRBV12-3/TRBV12-4
d_gene: TRBD1
j_gene: TRBJ1-5
abundance: few
CDR3aa: CASRPGQGLQPQHF
CDR3nt: TGTGCCAGCAGGCCCGGACAGGGGCTTCAGCCCCAGCATTTT

v_gene: TRBV5-1
d_gene: -
j_gene: TRBJ1-2
abundance: many
CDR3aa: CASSTLLKTGSGYTF
CDR3nt: TGCGCCAGCAGCACGCTACTCAAGACGGGATCTGGCTACACCTTC

v_gene: TRBV11-2
d_gene: -
j_gene: TRBJ2-2
abundance: -
CDR3aa: CASSLALGIYGELFF
CDR3nt: TGTGCCAGCAGCTTAGCACTCGGGATATACGGGGAGCTGTTTTTT

v_gene: TRBV29-1
d_gene: -
j_gene: TRBJ2-7
abundance: -
CDR3aa: CSVELADGRSYEQYF
CDR3nt: TGCAGCGTTGAATTAGCGGACGGTCGCTCCTACGAGCAGTACTTC

v_gene: TRBV24-1
d_gene: -
j_gene: TRBJ2-5
abundance: many
CDR3aa: CATSDLWGQEETQYF
CDR3nt: TGTGCCACCAGTGATTTGTGGGGCCAAGAAGAGACCCAGTACTTC

v_gene: TRBV6-1
d_gene: -
j_gene: TRBJ1-3
abundance: few
CDR3aa: CASSQTDGNTIYF
CDR3nt: TGTGCCAGCAGTCAGACAGACGGAAACACCATATATTTT